The sequence of this T cell receptor beta chain was determined in a study of T cell changes during pregnancy in multiple sclerosis (dated by TCRdb to about 2019). About the full investigation: The study looked at changes in the T cell repertoire across pregnancy in women with multiple sclerosis.

Compared with germline, V lacks 1 base and J lacks 3 bases; bases without a gene match: 3. Measured from the cysteine to the phenylalanine, the CDR3 is 13 residues long. The CDR3 DNA has 39 bases and is translated from base 1. For CDR1 and CDR2, the germline V gene (reference sequence) lists GTSNPN and SVGIG. To prepare the library, the immunoSEQ multiplex PCR assay was applied. As stored in TCRdb, this immuneACCESS dataset retains in-frame rearrangements with V and J assigned. A fraction of the clones does not appear; measured against another copy, unresolved V genes explain less than half of the discrepancy, and the remainder lacks a known reason. The sample profile shows 55,000 to 80,000 clones; around 93% of them were found once. The ten largest clones capture more than 3% of the sample. To note about this clone: The antigen it recognizes is unknown. No much larger clone exists at a distance of one base, and base qualities are not known.

The sequence came from a female donor with multiple sclerosis, enrolled in a pregnancy study. This receptor chain uses TRBV30 and TRBJ2-7; 7 central nucleotides agree with TRBD1. The sample consisted of CD8+ T cells from peripheral blood mononuclear cells, taken in the second trimester of pregnancy. The CDR3 has the sequence CAWSAGTVYEQYF. The base sequence is TGTGCCTGGAGTGCCGGGACAGTCTACGAGCAGTACTTC.